A single sample is the source of the 11 T cell receptor beta chains below, sequenced in a study of cytomegalovirus exposure and HLA in healthy donors (dated by TCRdb to 2017 to 2019). The protocol used for the library was the immunoSEQ multiplex PCR assay. A mixture of 60 forward primers for TCR Vbeta segments and 13 reverse primers for TCR Jbeta segments was used in the multiplex PCR. Entries here come from immuneACCESS through TCRdb and include only in-frame sequences with V and J called. Some clones fail to appear in such tables; in the studies checked, an unresolved V gene covers under half of the shortfall, and the cause of the remainder is unknown. Across this sample there are about 92,000 clones, with 69% seen only once. 2.5% to 3% of the sample goes to the ten largest clones. Material for sequencing was PBMCs. These receptors all stem from a man over 45 in good health and CMV-seronegative.

The rearrangement links TRBV29-1 to TRBJ1-1; D unresolved. The V gene's germline CDR1 is SQVTM and CDR2 ANQGSEA. This CDR3 region has 14 residues. The germline V and J ends were trimmed by 5 bases and 5 bases, with 18 bases remaining between them. In nucleotides, the CDR3 is TGCAGCGTTAGGCAGGATTACCTTAGAACTGAAGCTTTCTTT. This encodes CSVRQDYLRTEAFF.

The chain joins TRBV9 to TRBJ2-3; 7 nucleotides align to TRBD2. V lost 3 bases and J lost 4; bases outside the gene matches: 11. The CDR3 is 16 amino acids. The germline V gene encodes CDR1 SGDLS and CDR2 YYNGEE. The CDR3 nucleotides are TGTGCCAGCAGCGGACCTCGGGACTACCTCCCAGATACGCAGTATTTT. This codes for CASSGPRDYLPDTQYF.

The chain recombines TRBV15 with TRBJ1-4; tentatively, D is TRBD1 (5 bases). CDR1 and CDR2 (germline): LNHNV, YYDKDF (reference sequence). The CDR3 extends over 16 amino acids. Trimming removed 1 base from V and 1 base from J, with 10 bases in between. The CDR3 DNA follows: TGTGCCACCAGCAGAGGTCAGGGCAGAACTAATGAAAAACTGTTTTTT. This codes for CATSRGQGRTNEKLFF.

This chain uses TRBV5-8 with TRBJ2-1, with D perhaps matching TRBD2 (6 bases). Trimming pared 2 bases from V and 2 bases from J, leaving 11 bases between. Germline V gene data show CDR1 as SGHTS and CDR2 as YDEGEE. The length of the CDR3 is 15 residues. The CDR3 protein is CASSLIGSTYNEQFF. CDR3 bases: TGTGCCAGCAGCTTAATCGGGAGTACCTACAATGAGCAGTTCTTC. Complete variable domain (other parts from reference TRBV5-8 and TRBJ2-1): EAGVTQSPTHLIKTRGQQATLRCSPISGHTSVYWYQQALGLGLQFLLWYDEGEERNRGNFPPRFSGRQFPNYSSELNVNALELEDSALYLCASSLIGSTYNEQFFGPGTRLTVL.

The chain combines TRBV6-5 with TRBJ1-3, with D hard to call. CDR3 length: 14 residues. Trimming removed 9 bases at V and 0 bases at J, with 12 bases between. Germline V CDR1 and CDR2: MNHEY, SVGAGI. The CDR3 is CASTSGSSGNTIYF. CDR3 DNA: TGTGCCAGTACATCGGGGAGCTCTGGAAACACCATATATTTT.

The rearrangement joins TRBV7-6 to TRBJ2-1; 7 nucleotides align to TRBD2. Trimming took 4 bases from V and 6 from J; bases not matched to a gene: 3. CDR1 SGHVS and CDR2 FNYEAQ come from the germline V gene. This CDR3 spans 13 amino acids. CDR3: CASSSRLANEQFF. In DNA form, the CDR3 reads TGTGCCAGCAGCTCAAGACTAGCCAATGAGCAGTTCTTC.

The J gene is TRBJ1-4, the V gene TRBV5-1; no firm D call. Trimming cost V 0 bases and J 0 bases, with 6 bases left between them. Germline-derived CDR1 and CDR2 are SGHRS and YFSETQ. The CDR3 totals 15 residues. This CDR3 reads CASSLAGTTNEKLFF. The CDR3 nucleotides read TGCGCCAGCAGCTTGGCGGGGACAACTAATGAAAAACTGTTTTTT.

This rearrangement joins TRBV20-1 to TRBJ2-1; D unresolved. This CDR3 contains 11 residues. Germline CDR1 DFQATT, CDR2 SNEGSKA (reference sequence). CDR3 residues: CRSPPSNEQFF. Written as DNA, the CDR3 is TGCAGATCACCCCCGAGTAATGAGCAGTTCTTC.

This clone has a handful of counts. The chain joins TRBV5-4 to TRBJ1-1; D gene unclear. V was pared by 0 bases and J by 1 base, with 4 bases between. This CDR3 region has 13 residues. Looked up from germline, CDR1 is SGHNT and CDR2 is YYREEE (reference sequence). CDR3 nucleotide sequence: TGTGCCAGCAGCTTGGACTGGAACACTGAAGCTTTCTTT. Translation: CASSLDWNTEAFF.

The CDR3 DNA reads as TGTGCCGCCACAGGGGGCAGGGAGACCCAGTACTTC. Protein product: CAATGGRETQYF. V usage is TRBV30 and J usage is TRBJ2-5; 9 positions agree with TRBD1. From germline, CDR1 is GTSNPN and CDR2 SVGIG (reference sequence). V trimming: 8 bases; J trimming: 5 bases; junction bases outside the gene matches: 6. The CDR3 has 12 amino acids.

This clone was detected only a few times. The V call is TRBV5-6, the J call TRBJ2-2; the D is unclear. In germline, CDR1 is SGHDT, CDR2 YYEEEE. Trimming left V 0 bases short and J 1 base short, with 7 bases between. The CDR3 totals 15 residues. CDR3 sequence (DNA): TGTGCCAGCAGCTTGGGCTCGAGGAACACCGGGGAGCTGTTTTTT. Its translation: CASSLGSRNTGELFF.